Listed below are T cell receptor beta chains from one sample, sequenced in a study of T cells in Graves' hyperthyroidism and ophthalmopathy. TCRdb re-derived calls from the multiplex PCR reads in MiXCR, one entry per CDR3 protein. The table includes over 450,000 distinct CDR3 sequences, under 15% detected once. The sequenced sample was blood. The source is a young woman with Graves' hyperthyroidism. The CDR3 runs from the conserved cysteine through the conserved F or W. A D gene is named only where the DNA matches it firmly.

>TRBV29-1|NA
CSVERGGVADTQYF
>TRBV6-1|NA
CASSEAGGLTVKLFF
>TRBV27|NA
CASSPRGPPKLAQYF
>TRBV19|TRBD2
CASSAWTSGSEDTQYF
>TRBV19|NA
CASCPLTRGNEQFF
>TRBV11-2|TRBD2
CASSLVRGLAGQETQYF
>TRBV10-2|NA
CASSEPGEDLYEQYF
>TRBV7-2|NA
CASSSRPSAHEQFF
>TRBV4-1|NA
CASSHVPLTEAFF
>TRBV4-1|TRBD2
CASSQGSGLAKNIQYF